These 18 T cell receptor beta chains share one sample of origin, sequenced in a study of response to subunit inactivated influenza vaccine. MiXCR, run by TCRdb on the RT-PCR reads, gives a single entry per CDR3 protein. The profile shows about 570,000 distinct CDR3 sequences, about 11% of them singletons. The same sample was also used in a study of T cells expressing NK-cell markers. This second report adds: As the method of synthesis, 5'RACE template switching with UMIs yielded TCR beta cDNA.

Specimen: PBMCs from blood, collected on the day of vaccination. These receptors were collected from a man aged 50 to 60 who received an inactivated influenza vaccine.

The table lists this clonotype with many counts. The chain combines TRBV29-1 with TRBJ2-7, with TRBD2 as a possible D gene (6 bases). The V end was cut by 1 base, the J end by 5 bases, with 15 bases between. Germline CDR1 is SQVTM and CDR2 is ANQGSEA. The CDR3 sequence is 14 residues long. The CDR3 DNA sequence: TGCAGCGTTGAAGTTGGGGGGAGTGTGGACGAGCAGTACTTC. Translating it yields CSVEVGGSVDEQYF.

The CDR3 region has the DNA TGTGCCAGCAGTTCCGTATCCAGCGGGACGGGGGGTAATGAGCAGTTCTTC. Encoded protein: CASSSVSSGTGGNEQFF. This chain uses TRBV6-5 with TRBJ2-1, with 7 bases matching TRBD2. V lost 4 bases and J lost 7; bases outside the gene matches: 16. This CDR3 comprises 17 residues. Looked up from germline, CDR1 is MNHEY and CDR2 is SVGAGI.

This clonotype was picked up a small number of times. This sequence joins TRBV15 and TRBJ2-5; D is undetermined. CDR3 size: 16 residues. V was pared by 1 base and J by 5 bases, with 17 bases between. The germline V gene has CDR1 LNHNV and CDR2 YYDKDF (reference sequence). CDR3 nucleotides: TGTGCCACCAGCAGAGTCATATCGGAATCCGGGGAGACCCAGTACTTC. Protein: CATSRVISESGETQYF.

This clonotype has just a few counts. This chain connects TRBV3-1 to TRBJ2-1; D remains unclear. The V end lost 2 bases, the J end lost 9 bases, and 8 bases lay between the germline ends. The CDR3 contains 12 residues. Germline V gives CDR1 LGHDT, CDR2 YNNKEL (reference sequence). In DNA form, the CDR3 reads TGTGCCAGCAGCCAACTGTATAGTGAGCAGTTCTTC. Translation gives CASSQLYSEQFF.

This clonotype was found once. A much bigger clone sits one base away, suggesting this may be a read error. The rearrangement joins TRBV6-1 to TRBJ2-1; 7 positions agree with TRBD1. V trimming: 6 bases; J trimming: 0 bases; junction bases outside the gene matches: 8. The V gene's germline CDR1 is MNHNS and CDR2 SASEGT. The CDR3 contains 16 residues. The CDR3 loop is CASRMNRGRSYNEQFF. For the CDR3, the DNA is TGTGCCAGCAGAATGAACAGGGGACGCTCCTACAATGAGCAGTTCTTC.

This clonotype appeared a few times. This chain joins TRBV11-2 and TRBJ2-3; perhaps TRBD1 as D (5 bases). The CDR3 sequence is 18 residues long. In germline, CDR1 is SGHAT, CDR2 FQNNGV. Trimming took off 0 bases at V and 6 bases at J, with 22 bases between the two ends. The CDR3 loop is CASSLDHRTTYSTDTQYF. The CDR3, as DNA: TGTGCCAGCAGCTTAGATCACAGGACAACTTATTCAACGGATACGCAGTATTTT.

The V and J genes are TRBV11-2 and TRBJ1-5; the match to TRBD1 covers 12 bases. Germline values: CDR1 SGHAT, CDR2 FQNNGV. J gave up 7 bases and V 5 bases, and 9 bases lay outside the gene matches. The CDR3 loop spans 16 amino acids. The CDR3 protein is CASSEGQGASWQPQHF. CDR3 nucleotide sequence: TGTGCCAGCAGCGAGGGACAGGGGGCGAGTTGGCAGCCCCAGCATTTT. Variable domain in full (rest from reference TRBV11-2 and TRBJ1-5): EAGVAQSPRYKIIEKRQSVAFWCNPISGHATLYWYQQILGQGPKLLIQFQNNGVVDDSQLPKDRFSAERLKGVDSTLKIQPAKLEDSAVYLCASSEGQGASWQPQHFGDGTRLSIL.

The V gene is TRBV29-1, the J gene TRBJ2-1; TRBD1 matches 11 bases. CDR1 is SQVTM and CDR2 is ANQGSEA in the germline V gene. After removal of 3 bases from V and 6 bases from J, the junction contained 7 bases not matched to a gene. CDR3 size: 15 residues. The CDR3 is CSVELGQGVSNEQFF. The CDR3, as DNA: TGCAGCGTTGAGTTGGGACAGGGGGTTAGCAATGAGCAGTTCTTC.

The chain links TRBV6-5 to TRBJ1-1; 10 bases are shared with TRBD1. J lost 1 base, V lost 2 bases, and 4 bases had no gene match. Germline V lookup: CDR1 MNHEY, CDR2 SVGAGI. This CDR3 spans 16 amino acids. CDR3 DNA sequence: TGTGCCAGCAGTTACACAAGGACAGGGGGGAACACTGAAGCTTTCTTT. This encodes CASSYTRTGGNTEAFF.

The chain uses TRBV7-9 and TRBJ2-7; D perhaps matches TRBD2 (6 bases). Germline loops: CDR1 SEHNR, CDR2 FQNEAQ (reference sequence). V was trimmed by 6 bases and J by 0 bases, leaving 12 bases between them. The CDR3 length is 14 residues. The CDR3 nucleotides are TGTGCCAGCAGATCAACTAGCAGCTCCTACGAGCAGTACTTC. It specifies CASRSTSSSYEQYF.

This clonotype was seen more than once but under ten times. The chain has TRBV29-1 and TRBJ1-4; 8 bases fit TRBD1. CDR1 and CDR2 (germline): SQVTM, ANQGSEA. The CDR3 spans 13 residues. V trimming: 7 bases; J trimming: 8 bases; junction bases outside the gene matches: 9. CDR3 protein: CSAEAGGREKLFF. The CDR3 DNA follows: TGCAGCGCCGAGGCAGGGGGCCGAGAAAAACTGTTTTTT. Full variable domain (rest looked up from reference TRBV29-1 and TRBJ1-4): SAVISQKPSRDICQRGTSLTIQCQVDSQVTMMFWYRQQPGQSLTLIATANQGSEATYESGFVIDKFPISRPNLTFSTLTVSNMSPEDSSIYLCSAEAGGREKLFFGSGTQLSVL.

The V and J genes are TRBV12-3 or TRBV12-4 and TRBJ2-1, with 13 bases matching TRBD2. V trimming: 8 bases; J trimming: 9 bases; junction bases outside the gene matches: 7. This CDR3 contains 14 residues. The CDR3 reads CASRTSGGAGEQFF. CDR3 coding DNA: TGTGCCAGCCGCACTAGCGGGGGGGCCGGTGAGCAGTTCTTC.

This clonotype was detected many times. This chain joins TRBV6-2 or TRBV6-3 and TRBJ2-3, with D possibly TRBD2 on 6 matching bases. V lost 0 bases to trimming and J lost 1 base, with 17 bases between them. CDR1 and CDR2 (germline): MNHEY, SVGEGT. The CDR3 has 18 amino acids. CDR3 coding DNA: TGTGCCAGCAGTTACTCCTTATACTTAGCGGAACGCACAGATACGCAGTATTTT. Its protein product is CASSYSLYLAERTDTQYF.

The chain carries TRBV29-1 and TRBJ2-1, with 7 bases identical to TRBD1. Germline-derived CDR1 and CDR2 are SQVTM and ANQGSEA. V trimming: 7 bases; J trimming: 4 bases; junction bases outside the gene matches: 4. The CDR3 extends over 12 amino acids. CDR3 bases: TGCAGCGCAGGGACAGCATACAATGAGCAGTTCTTC. Translation gives CSAGTAYNEQFF.

Many counts were recorded for this clonotype. J is TRBJ2-1 and V is TRBV7-2; a possible D gene is TRBD2 (5 bases). Germline-derived CDR1 and CDR2 are SGHTA and FQGNSA. Trimming pared 2 bases from V and 0 bases from J, leaving 8 bases between. The CDR3 extends over 15 amino acids. CDR3 in amino acids: CASSLSRGSYNEQFF. CDR3 nucleotide sequence: TGTGCCAGCAGCTTATCACGGGGCTCCTACAATGAGCAGTTCTTC.

The J gene is TRBJ2-7, the V gene TRBV20-1, with D perhaps TRBD1 (5 bases). Germline loops: CDR1 DFQATT, CDR2 SNEGSKA (reference sequence). The V and J ends lost 4 bases and 1 base respectively, with 17 bases between them. This CDR3 spans 15 amino acids. The CDR3 DNA reads TGCAGTGCTAAGGATCAACCGACAGTATCCTACGAGCAGTACTTC. Translating it yields CSAKDQPTVSYEQYF.

The V and J genes are TRBV29-1 and TRBJ2-7, with TRBD1 identical over 10 bases. With 6 bases clipped from V and 3 bases from J, the junction kept 11 bases outside the gene matches. Germline V gene sequence: CDR1 SQVTM, CDR2 ANQGSEA. The CDR3 is 15 amino acids. In DNA, the CDR3 is TGCAGCGTGCAAGGGGACAGGGGTTACCTCTACGAGCAGTACTTC. Translated, it gives CSVQGDRGYLYEQYF.

There are a few counts of this clonotype. The chain employs TRBV29-1 and TRBJ2-3; TRBD1 agrees at 9 bases. This CDR3 is 13 amino acids long. Unmatched junction bases numbered 3, after V lost 4 bases and J lost 4 bases. Germline lookup yields CDR1 SQVTM and CDR2 ANQGSEA. The CDR3 loop is CSVGDRGSDTQYF. CDR3 nucleotide sequence: TGCAGCGTTGGAGACAGGGGGTCAGATACGCAGTATTTT.